These T cell receptor beta chains were read from a single sample in a study of T cell responses to AZD1222 COVID-19 vaccine. Only in-frame clones appear in the TCRdb table, and some are missing; sequencing was by immunoSEQ multiplex PCR. The sample holds 120,000 or so clones, approximately 90% seen once. Specimen: peripheral blood, collected on day 0 of MenACWY control vaccination. These receptor sequences come from an adult in good health. Each CDR3 is given with its conserved first and last residue. D genes are given only for firm matches. Clone sizes are given selectively: once, few, many, or a class where the clone is expanded.

CDR3 protein,CDR3 DNA,J gene,V gene,D gene,clone size
CASSIAGRGTYEQYF,TGTGCCAGTAGTATTGCCGGGAGGGGGACCTACGAGCAGTACTTC,TRBJ2-7,TRBV19,TRBD2,few
CASRRSGSFNTGELFF,TGTGCCAGCAGGCGGAGCGGGAGTTTTAACACCGGGGAGCTGTTTTTT,TRBJ2-2,TRBV2,TRBD2,few
CASSQSWGNQPQHF,TGTGCCAGCAGCCAATCCTGGGGCAATCAGCCCCAGCATTTT,TRBJ1-5,TRBV16,.,.
CASSPPGGYGYTF,TGTGCCAGCTCACCACCGGGTGGGTATGGCTACACCTTC,TRBJ1-2,TRBV18,.,.
CASSLSQMGGGYTF,TGCGCCAGCAGCCTGAGTCAGATGGGTGGTGGCTACACCTTC,TRBJ1-2,TRBV4-1,.,.
CASSTSGGAYGYTF,TGTGCCAGCAGTACCTCAGGGGGCGCCTATGGCTACACCTTC,TRBJ1-2,TRBV28,TRBD1,.
CASSPVSTGAEQYF,TGTGCCAGCTCACCAGTTAGTACGGGGGCCGAGCAGTACTTC,TRBJ2-7,TRBV18,.,.
CASSGTSGSSTGELFF,TGTGCCAGCAGTGGGACTAGCGGGAGTAGCACCGGGGAGCTGTTTTTT,TRBJ2-2,TRBV2,TRBD2,.
CASSVTRDTSYNSPLHF,TGTGCCAGCTCAGTTACCCGGGACACCTCCTATAATTCACCCCTCCACTTT,TRBJ1-6,TRBV18,.,.
CASSLNTGYYEQYF,TGTGCCAGCAGCTTAAATACAGGGTACTACGAGCAGTACTTC,TRBJ2-7,TRBV7-8,.,.
CASSLRRGGTDTQYF,TGTGCCAGCAGTTTACGCAGGGGCGGGACAGATACGCAGTATTTT,TRBJ2-3,TRBV27,.,.
CATEGQSTDTQYF,TGTGCCACCGAGGGGCAAAGCACAGATACGCAGTATTTT,TRBJ2-3,TRBV24-1,.,.
CASSIGALRVGASYNEQFF,TGTGCCAGTAGTATCGGGGCGTTGAGAGTCGGTGCTTCCTACAATGAGCAGTTCTTC,TRBJ2-1,TRBV19,.,.
CASSGGTRGETQYF,TGTGCCAGCAGTGGCGGCACCCGCGGAGAGACCCAGTACTTC,TRBJ2-5,TRBV2,.,.
CASSEYGTGNTEAFF,TGTGCCAGCAGTGAATACGGGACAGGGAACACTGAAGCTTTCTTT,TRBJ1-1,TRBV2,TRBD1,.
CASRSTSTDTQYF,TGTGCCAGCAGGTCAACTAGCACAGATACGCAGTATTTT,TRBJ2-3,TRBV9,.,.
CAWSLDVSGEQYF,TGTGCCTGGAGTCTAGACGTATCCGGCGAGCAGTACTTC,TRBJ2-7,TRBV30,.,.
CAWSKPGTGFGEQYF,TGTGCCTGGAGTAAACCCGGGACAGGGTTTGGCGAGCAGTACTTC,TRBJ2-7,TRBV30,TRBD1,.
CASSSRERGIYNEQFF,TGTGCCAGCAGCTCCCGCGAGCGGGGGATCTACAATGAGCAGTTCTTC,TRBJ2-1,TRBV7-8,TRBD2,once
CASSLAPGQGYTF,TGCGCCAGCAGCTTGGCGCCAGGGCAAGGCTACACCTTC,TRBJ1-2,TRBV5-1,.,.
CASSLVDRDTGELFF,TGTGCCAGCAGCTTGGTGGACAGGGACACCGGGGAGCTGTTTTTT,TRBJ2-2,TRBV5-6,TRBD1,.
CASSQGQGETEAFF,TGCGCCAGCAGCCAAGGACAGGGAGAAACTGAAGCTTTCTTT,TRBJ1-1,TRBV4-1,TRBD1,.
CASSSPGELVYEQYF,TGCGCCAGCAGCTCACCAGGGGAATTGGTCTACGAGCAGTACTTC,TRBJ2-7,TRBV5-1,.,.
CASSLADRGSQETQYF,TGTGCCAGCAGCTTGGCGGATCGGGGTTCCCAAGAGACCCAGTACTTC,TRBJ2-5,TRBV5-4,.,.
CASSRVQGGYEQYF,TGTGCCAGCAGCCGGGTGCAGGGAGGCTACGAGCAGTACTTC,TRBJ2-7,TRBV3-1/TRBV3-2,.,.
CASSQGVSALAKNIQYF,TGTGCCAGCAGCCAAGGGGTATCGGCTTTAGCCAAAAACATTCAGTACTTC,TRBJ2-4,TRBV3-1/TRBV3-2,.,.
CASSQGTSVVEQFF,TGCGCCAGCAGCCAAGGAACTAGCGTAGTTGAGCAGTTCTTC,TRBJ2-1,TRBV4-3,TRBD2,.
CASSVLEGSTDTQYF,TGTGCCAGCAGCGTATTAGAGGGTAGCACAGATACGCAGTATTTT,TRBJ2-3,TRBV9,.,.
CSVRSGTNYEQYF,TGCAGCGTCCGCAGCGGGACTAACTACGAGCAGTACTTC,TRBJ2-7,TRBV29-1,TRBD2,.
CASRLRVSSYNEQFF,TGTGCCAGCAGACTTCGAGTGAGCTCCTACAATGAGCAGTTCTTC,TRBJ2-1,TRBV6-5,.,.
CASSNPGGEREKLFF,TGTGCCAGCAGTAACCCAGGGGGCGAACGTGAAAAACTGTTTTTT,TRBJ1-4,TRBV6-5,TRBD1,.
CASSRTNTGELFF,TGTGCCAGCAGTCGGACGAACACCGGGGAGCTGTTTTTT,TRBJ2-2,TRBV2,.,.
CASSYSGSGVGYGYTF,TGTGCCAGCAGTTACTCCGGGTCAGGGGTCGGCTATGGCTACACCTTC,TRBJ1-2,TRBV6-5,.,.
CASSVGQGGGSPLHF,TGCGCCAGCAGCGTGGGACAGGGCGGGGGATCACCCCTCCACTTT,TRBJ1-6,TRBV5-1,TRBD1,.
CASNRDGWTEAFF,TGTGCCAGCAACAGGGATGGTTGGACTGAAGCTTTCTTT,TRBJ1-1,TRBV6-5,.,.
CASSGGFYEQYF,TGTGCCAGCAGCGGAGGGTTCTACGAGCAGTACTTC,TRBJ2-7,TRBV11-3,.,.
CASSAQGPDNEQFF,TGCGCCAGCAGCGCCCAGGGGCCTGACAATGAGCAGTTCTTC,TRBJ2-1,TRBV5-1,.,.
CASSLSSEFGETQYF,TGTGCCAGCAGCCTATCCTCAGAATTTGGTGAGACCCAGTACTTC,TRBJ2-5,TRBV9,.,.
CASSYPPENTEAFF,TGTGCCAGCAGTTATCCTCCCGAGAACACTGAAGCTTTCTTT,TRBJ1-1,TRBV6-2/TRBV6-3,.,.
CASSEVSWWTEAFF,TGTGCCAGCAGTGAAGTTAGTTGGTGGACTGAAGCTTTCTTT,TRBJ1-1,TRBV6-4,.,.
CASSSRLASIRTDTQYF,TGTGCCAGCAGTTCTAGACTAGCGAGCATAAGGACAGATACGCAGTATTTT,TRBJ2-3,TRBV27,TRBD2,.
CASSGILRHEQYF,TGTGCCAGCAGCGGCATCCTAAGGCACGAGCAGTACTTC,TRBJ2-7,TRBV6-5,.,.
CASSLFLGTGEETQYF,TGTGCCAGCAGTTTATTCTTGGGGACAGGGGAAGAGACCCAGTACTTC,TRBJ2-5,TRBV27,TRBD1,.
CASTPSRGAGTDTQYF,TGTGCCAGCACCCCTAGCAGGGGGGCGGGCACAGATACGCAGTATTTT,TRBJ2-3,TRBV4-2,.,.